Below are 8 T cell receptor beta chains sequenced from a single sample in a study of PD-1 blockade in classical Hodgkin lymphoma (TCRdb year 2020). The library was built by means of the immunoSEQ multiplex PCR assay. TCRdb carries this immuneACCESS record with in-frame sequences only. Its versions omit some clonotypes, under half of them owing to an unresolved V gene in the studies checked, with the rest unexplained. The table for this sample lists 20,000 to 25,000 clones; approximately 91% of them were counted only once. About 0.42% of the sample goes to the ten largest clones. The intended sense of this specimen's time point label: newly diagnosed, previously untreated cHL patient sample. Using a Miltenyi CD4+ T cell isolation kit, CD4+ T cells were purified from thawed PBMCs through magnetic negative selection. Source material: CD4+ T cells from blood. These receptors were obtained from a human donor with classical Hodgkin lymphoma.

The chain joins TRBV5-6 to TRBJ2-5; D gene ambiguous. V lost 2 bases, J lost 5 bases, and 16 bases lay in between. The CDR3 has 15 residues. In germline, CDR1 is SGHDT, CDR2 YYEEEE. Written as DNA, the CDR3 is TGTGCCAGCAGCTTCAAAGCGCGTCGTGGGGAGACCCAGTACTTC. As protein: CASSFKARRGETQYF. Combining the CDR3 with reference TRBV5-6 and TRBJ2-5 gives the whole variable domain DAGVTQSPTHLIKTRGQQVTLRCSPKSGHDTVSWYQQALGQGPQFIFQYYEEEERQRGNFPDRFSGHQFPNYSSELNVNALLLGDSALYLCASSFKARRGETQYFGPGTRLLVL.

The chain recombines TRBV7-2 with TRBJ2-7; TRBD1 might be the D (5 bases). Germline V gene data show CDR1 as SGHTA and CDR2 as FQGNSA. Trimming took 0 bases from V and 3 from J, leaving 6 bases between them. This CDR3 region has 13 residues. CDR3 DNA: TGTGCCAGCAGCTTAGCGCAGGGCTACGAGCAGTACTTC. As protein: CASSLAQGYEQYF.

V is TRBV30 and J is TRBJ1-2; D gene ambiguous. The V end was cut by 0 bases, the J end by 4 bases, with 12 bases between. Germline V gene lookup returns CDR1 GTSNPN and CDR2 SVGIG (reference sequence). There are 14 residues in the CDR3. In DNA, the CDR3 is TGTGCCTGGAGTGTTGGCAGCGGAATCTATGGCTACACCTTC. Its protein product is CAWSVGSGIYGYTF.

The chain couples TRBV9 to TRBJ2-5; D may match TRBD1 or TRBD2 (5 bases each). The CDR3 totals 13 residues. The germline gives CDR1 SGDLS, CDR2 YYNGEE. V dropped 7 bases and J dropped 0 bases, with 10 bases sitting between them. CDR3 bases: TGTGCCAGCGCTGGGACGCACCAAGAGACCCAGTACTTC. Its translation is CASAGTHQETQYF.

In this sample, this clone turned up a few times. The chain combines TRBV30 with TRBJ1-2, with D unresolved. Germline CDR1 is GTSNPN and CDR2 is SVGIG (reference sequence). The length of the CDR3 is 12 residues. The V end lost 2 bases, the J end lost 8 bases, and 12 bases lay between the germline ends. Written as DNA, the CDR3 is TGTGCCTGGAGTAGGATCTTGGAGGGCTACACCTTC. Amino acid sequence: CAWSRILEGYTF.

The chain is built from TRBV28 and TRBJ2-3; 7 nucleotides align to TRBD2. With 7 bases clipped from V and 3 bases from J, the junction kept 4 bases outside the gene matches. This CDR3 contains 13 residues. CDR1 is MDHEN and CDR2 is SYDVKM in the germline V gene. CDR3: CASKEGGTDTQYF. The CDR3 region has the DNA TGTGCCAGCAAGGAGGGAGGGACAGATACGCAGTATTTT.

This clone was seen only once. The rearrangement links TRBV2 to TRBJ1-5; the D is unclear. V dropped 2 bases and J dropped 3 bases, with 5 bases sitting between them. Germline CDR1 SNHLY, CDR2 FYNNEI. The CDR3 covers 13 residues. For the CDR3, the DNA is TGTGCCAGCAGTGAACGAATCAATCAGCCCCAGCATTTT. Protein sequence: CASSERINQPQHF.

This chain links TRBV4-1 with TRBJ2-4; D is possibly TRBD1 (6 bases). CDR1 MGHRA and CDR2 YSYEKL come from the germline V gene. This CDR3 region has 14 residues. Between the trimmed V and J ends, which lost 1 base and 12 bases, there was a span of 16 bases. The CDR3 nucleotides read TGCGCCAGCAGCCAAGTTATTTACAGGGCGGCTCAGTACTTC. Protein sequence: CASSQVIYRAAQYF.